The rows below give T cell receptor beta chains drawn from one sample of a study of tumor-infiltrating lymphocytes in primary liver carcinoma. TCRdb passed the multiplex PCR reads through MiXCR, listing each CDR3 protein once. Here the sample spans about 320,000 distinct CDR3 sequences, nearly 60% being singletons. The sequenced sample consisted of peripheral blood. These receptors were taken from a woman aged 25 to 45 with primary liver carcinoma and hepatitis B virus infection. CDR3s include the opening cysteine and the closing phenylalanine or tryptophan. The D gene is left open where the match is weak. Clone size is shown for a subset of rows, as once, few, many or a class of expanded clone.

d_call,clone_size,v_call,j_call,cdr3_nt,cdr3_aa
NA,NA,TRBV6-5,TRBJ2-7,TGTGACAGCAGTTTGGTCGGAAGCGGATCGAGCTCCTACGAGCAGTACTTC,CDSSLVGSGSSSYEQYF
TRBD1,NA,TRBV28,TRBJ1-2,TGTGCCAGCAGTTTCCTTGGGACAGGGGGCGACGGTAACTATGGCTACACCTTC,CASSFLGTGGDGNYGYTF
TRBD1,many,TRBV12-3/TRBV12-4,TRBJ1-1,TGTGCCAGCAGGGGACAGGGCACTGAAGCTTTCTTT,CASRGQGTEAFF
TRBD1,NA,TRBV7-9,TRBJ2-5,TGTGCCAGCAGCTCCTACAGGGGGCCAAGGGAGACCCACTACTTC,CASSSYRGPRETHYF
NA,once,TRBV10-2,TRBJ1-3,TGCGCCAGTCTGGGGAACGCCATATATTTT,CASLGNAIYF
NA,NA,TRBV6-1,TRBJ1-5,TGTGGCAGTAGTGAGTATGCGCATGGAGGTCAGCCCCAGCATTTT,CGSSEYAHGGQPQHF
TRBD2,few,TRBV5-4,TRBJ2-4,TGTGCCAGCAGTCTAGCGGGAGCAAACAAAAACATTCAGTACTTC,CASSLAGANKNIQYF
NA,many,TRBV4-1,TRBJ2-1,TGCGCCAGCAGCCAAGTGTACAGGTTTGAGCAGTTCTTC,CASSQVYRFEQFF
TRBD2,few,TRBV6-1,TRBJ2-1,TGTGCCAGCACCCGGACTAGCGGGATGATTAATGAGCAGTTCTTC,CASTRTSGMINEQFF
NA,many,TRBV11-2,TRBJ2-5,TGTGCCAGCAGCCCCCCGGACGTACAAGAGACCCAGTACTTC,CASSPPDVQETQYF
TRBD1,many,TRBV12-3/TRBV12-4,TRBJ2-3,TGTGCCAGCACCCAGACAGGGGGCGCAGATACGCAGTATTTT,CASTQTGGADTQYF
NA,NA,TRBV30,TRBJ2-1,TGTGCCTCCCTTGCGGGTGCCTCCTACAATGAGCAGTTCTTC,CASLAGASYNEQFF
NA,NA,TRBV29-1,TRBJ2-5,TGCAGCGTTACTGGACGGCCCCAAGAGACCCAGCACTTC,CSVTGRPQETQHF
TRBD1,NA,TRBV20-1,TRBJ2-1,TGCAGTGCTAGGGGACAGGGGGTCGATTACAATGAGCAGTTCTTC,CSARGQGVDYNEQFF
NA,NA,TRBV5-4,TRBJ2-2,TGTGCCAGCAGCTCATGGGCAGGATTGAACACCGGGGAGCTGTTTTTT,CASSSWAGLNTGELFF
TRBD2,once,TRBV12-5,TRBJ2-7,TGTGCTAGTGGAACTACTAGCGGGAGCACCTACGTGCAGTACTTC,CASGTTSGSTYVQYF
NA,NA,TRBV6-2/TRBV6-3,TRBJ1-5,TGTGCCAGCAGTTACTCAATCCCTAATCAGCCCCAGCGTTTT,CASSYSIPNQPQRF
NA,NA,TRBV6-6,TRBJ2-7,TGTGCCAGCGGCCGGGACATTGCCTACTTC,CASGRDIAYF
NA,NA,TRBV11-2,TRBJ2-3,TGTCCCAGCAGCCACCTAGATCCAGATACGCAGTATTTT,CPSSHLDPDTQYF
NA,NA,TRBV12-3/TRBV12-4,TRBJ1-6,TGTGCCAGCAGTTTTAGCCCTGACAGCCATTTTCCCTTCCACTTT,CASSFSPDSHFPFHF
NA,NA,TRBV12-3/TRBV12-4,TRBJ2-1,TGTGCCAGCAGTTCTAGGGGCTCCTACAATGAGCAGTTCTTC,CASSSRGSYNEQFF
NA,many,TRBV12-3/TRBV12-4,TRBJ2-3,TGTGCCAGCAGTCGAACATCGGGCGGACTCACAGATACGCAGTATTTT,CASSRTSGGLTDTQYF
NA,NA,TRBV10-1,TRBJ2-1,TGCGCCAGCACAGGGGTTCGAAGCAATGAGCAGTTCTTC,CASTGVRSNEQFF
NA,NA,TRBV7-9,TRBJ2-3,TGTGCCAGCAGCGGGGGGCTGGATATCCAGTATTTT,CASSGGLDIQYF
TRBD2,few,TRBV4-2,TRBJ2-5,TGTGCCAGCAGCCAAGATCGGGAGGGCCAGGAGGCCCAGTACTTC,CASSQDREGQEAQYF
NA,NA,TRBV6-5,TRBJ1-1,TGTGTCAGCAGTTACTCCGGGGCAATAGCCACTGAAGCTTTCTTT,CVSSYSGAIATEAFF
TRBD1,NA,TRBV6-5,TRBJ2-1,TGTGCCAGCAGTCCTCGACAGGGGGCGCGCAATGAGCAGTTCTTC,CASSPRQGARNEQFF
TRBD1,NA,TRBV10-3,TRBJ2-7,TGTACCATGGGGGACAGGAGATCCTACGAGCAGTACTTC,CTMGDRRSYEQYF
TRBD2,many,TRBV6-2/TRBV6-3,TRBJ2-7,TGTGCCAGCTGCCGGACTAGCGGGCTTTACGAGCAGTACTTC,CASCRTSGLYEQYF
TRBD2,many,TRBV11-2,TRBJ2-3,TGTGCCAGCACCCTCCGACTAGCGGTCACAGATACGCAGTATTTT,CASTLRLAVTDTQYF
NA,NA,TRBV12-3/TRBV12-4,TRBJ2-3,TGTGCCAGCAGTTTACCCCTCAACACAGATACGCAGTATTTT,CASSLPLNTDTQYF
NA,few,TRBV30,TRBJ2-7,TGTGCCTGGAGTAGCCTGGGGTACGAGCAGTACTTC,CAWSSLGYEQYF
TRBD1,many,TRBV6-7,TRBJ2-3,TGTGCCAGCAGTTACTCTCGGGGTCCGGACAGGGAAACAGATACGCAGTATTTT,CASSYSRGPDRETDTQYF
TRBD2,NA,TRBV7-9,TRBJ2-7,TGTGCCAGCAGCCCCCCCGGGTTAGGGAGGGATCCGTACGAGCAGTACTTC,CASSPPGLGRDPYEQYF
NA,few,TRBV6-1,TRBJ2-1,TGTGCCAGCCATTCCGGGACGGTGAATGAGCAGTTCTTC,CASHSGTVNEQFF
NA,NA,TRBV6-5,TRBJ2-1,TGTGCCAGCAGCCGCACTAGTATCGATGAGCAGTTCTTC,CASSRTSIDEQFF
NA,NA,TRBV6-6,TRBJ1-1,TGTGCCAGCGGTTACGGGGGAAACACTGAAGCTTTCTTT,CASGYGGNTEAFF
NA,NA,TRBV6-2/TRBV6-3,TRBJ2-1,TGTGCCAGTAACTCGACAGACTCCTACAATGAGCAGTTCTTC,CASNSTDSYNEQFF
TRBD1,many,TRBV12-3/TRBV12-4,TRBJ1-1,TGTGCCAGCAGGATAATGACAGGGGGTTCAGCTTTCTTT,CASRIMTGGSAFF
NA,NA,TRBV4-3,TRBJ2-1,TGCGCCAGCAGCCAGGCACGGGACCGCTTGGACTTC,CASSQARDRLDF
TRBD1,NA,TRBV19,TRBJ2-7,TGTGCCAGTAGTACTCAGGGGGCCTACGAGCAGTACTTC,CASSTQGAYEQYF
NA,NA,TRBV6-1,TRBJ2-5,TGTGCCAGCAGTGAATTAAAGGCCCAGTACTTC,CASSELKAQYF
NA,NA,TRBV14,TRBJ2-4,TGTGCCAGCAGCCATACTCACTTTGCCGCACCGGGGGCCAAAAACATTCAGTACTTC,CASSHTHFAAPGAKNIQYF
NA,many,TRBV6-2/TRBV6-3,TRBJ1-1,TGTGCCAGCAGCCGATATCTTTCTGAAAGCGAAGCTTTCTTT,CASSRYLSESEAFF
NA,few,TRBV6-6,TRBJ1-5,TGTGCCAGCACCAACAGGAATAGCAATCAGCCCCAGCATTTT,CASTNRNSNQPQHF